These 24 T cell receptor beta chains originate from one sample sequenced in a study of T-cell memory formation after mild COVID-19. TCRdb processed the 5' RACE reads anew with MiXCR; each CDR3 protein has one entry. The repertoire holds a few hundred thousand distinct CDR3 sequences, 20% to 25% seen once, with 8.5% to 10% in the top ten. The source material was PBMCs or a T cell subset sorted from them (not recorded which). These receptor sequences come from an adult woman who had mild COVID-19 (a few samples of this study predate the infection). Cell type and time point are not known.

This clonotype was found a few times. This rearrangement joins TRBV5-1 to TRBJ2-5, with D perhaps matching TRBD1 (6 bases). Trimming shortened V by 4 bases and J by 0 bases, and 19 bases separated the two germline ends. Germline-derived CDR1 and CDR2 are SGHRS and YFSETQ. The CDR3 loop spans 17 amino acids. The CDR3 loop reads CASSLGPMGDNQETQYF. The CDR3 DNA follows: TGCGCCAGCAGCCTGGGACCTATGGGGGACAACCAAGAGACCCAGTACTTC.

V gene TRBV6-2 or TRBV6-3 combines with J gene TRBJ2-3, with D unclear. The CDR3 totals 12 residues. Trimming removed 0 bases at V and 6 bases at J, with 4 bases between. Germline-derived CDR1 and CDR2 are MNHEY and SVGEGT. Written as DNA, the CDR3 is TGTGCCAGCAGTTACTCGTACGATACGCAGTATTTT. Translating it yields CASSYSYDTQYF.

This clonotype was seen a few times. The CDR3 DNA sequence: TGTGCCAGCAGCTTGTCGGCGGGGGAGACCCAGTACTTC. This gives the protein CASSLSAGETQYF. V usage is TRBV5-6 and J usage is TRBJ2-5; tentative D call: TRBD2 (6 bases). This CDR3 is built from 13 residues. Germline lookup yields CDR1 SGHDT and CDR2 YYEEEE. The ends were cut back, 1 base at V and 5 bases at J, with 9 bases in the middle.

This clonotype has just a few counts. This sequence joins TRBV6-2 or TRBV6-3 and TRBJ2-1; TRBD1 matches 10 bases. V shed 7 bases and J 8 bases; nucleotides not matched to a gene: 5. CDR1 is MNHEY, CDR2 SVGEGT, per germline. CDR3 length: 13 amino acids. CDR3: CASMPGQGYEQFF. DNA of the CDR3: TGTGCCAGCATGCCGGGACAGGGGTATGAGCAGTTCTTC.

V and J are TRBV5-6 and TRBJ1-2; the D is unclear. Germline V gives CDR1 SGHDT, CDR2 YYEEEE. The CDR3 has 13 amino acids. V gave up 0 bases and J gave up 6 bases, with 9 bases separating them. CDR3 nucleotides: TGTGCCAGCAGCTTGGTTTCCCCAGATGGCTACACCTTC. This gives the protein CASSLVSPDGYTF.

The chain links TRBV9 to TRBJ2-7; the match to TRBD1 covers 9 bases. CDR1 is SGDLS, CDR2 YYNGEE, per germline. This CDR3 is 15 amino acids long. The V and J ends lost 0 bases and 3 bases, in that order; junction bases with no gene match: 4. The CDR3 nucleotides are TGTGCCAGCAGCGTAGGTGGGACAGGGAACTACGAGCAGTACTTC. Protein product: CASSVGGTGNYEQYF.

This rearrangement joins TRBV9 to TRBJ2-2; D gene uncertain. Trimming removed 4 bases at V and 2 bases at J, with 24 bases between. Germline V gene data show CDR1 as SGDLS and CDR2 as YYNGEE. The CDR3 is 19 residues long. CDR3 sequence: CASSPRLTQWTANTGELFF. The CDR3 DNA reads as TGTGCCAGCAGCCCACGTTTAACGCAGTGGACGGCTAACACCGGGGAGCTGTTTTTT.

There are a few counts of this clonotype. V is TRBV7-2 and J is TRBJ1-6; no firm D call. The V gene lost 0 bases and the J gene lost 3 bases, with 9 bases spanning the gap. Germline CDR1 and CDR2: SGHTA and FQGNSA. This CDR3 contains 16 residues. CDR3 nucleotide sequence: TGTGCCAGCAGCTTAGCATGGGAACTCTATAATTCACCCCTCCACTTT. It yields the protein CASSLAWELYNSPLHF.

The CDR3 DNA sequence: TGCAGCGTACAGGGGAACACCGGGGAGCTGTTTTTT. Amino acids: CSVQGNTGELFF. The rearrangement joins TRBV29-1 to TRBJ2-2; a possible D gene is TRBD1 (6 bases). This CDR3 has 12 residues. Trimming pared 6 bases from V and 1 base from J, leaving 6 bases between. Germline V CDR1 and CDR2: SQVTM, ANQGSEA.

The chain uses TRBV27 and TRBJ2-7; 16 bases fit TRBD2. Germline loops: CDR1 MNHEY, CDR2 SMNVEV (reference sequence). With V trimmed by 8 bases and J by 5 bases, 3 bases remained unmatched. The CDR3 consists of 14 residues. The CDR3 reads CASGTSGRAHEQYF. The CDR3 region has the DNA TGTGCCAGCGGGACTAGCGGGAGGGCCCACGAGCAGTACTTC.

This clonotype was counted between two and nine times. The chain is built from TRBV7-6 and TRBJ1-1; TRBD1 agrees at 8 bases. The CDR3 contains 15 residues. With 5 bases clipped from V and 4 bases from J, the junction kept 9 bases outside the gene matches. Germline lookup yields CDR1 SGHVS and CDR2 FNYEAQ. The DNA of the CDR3 is TGTGCCAGCAGCGGCGACCGCGGACAGGGCACTGAAGCTTTCTTT. Amino acids: CASSGDRGQGTEAFF. The whole variable domain, filled in from reference TRBV7-6 and TRBJ1-1, reads GAGVSQSPRYKVTKRGQDVALRCDPISGHVSLYWYRQALGQGPEFLTYFNYEAQQDKSGLPNDRFSAERPEGSISTLTIQRTEQRDSAMYRCASSGDRGQGTEAFFGQGTRLTVV.

This rearrangement joins TRBV13 to TRBJ1-1; possible D gene TRBD1, 6 bases. This CDR3 region has 15 residues. Germline V gives CDR1 PRHDT, CDR2 FYEKMQ (reference sequence). The V and J ends lost 3 bases and 4 bases respectively, with 15 bases between them. CDR3 amino acids: CASSFGRGASTEAFF. CDR3 DNA sequence: TGTGCCAGCAGCTTTGGCAGGGGAGCGAGCACTGAAGCTTTCTTT.

The chain links TRBV7-6 to TRBJ1-2; D ambiguous. Germline V gene sequence: CDR1 SGHVS, CDR2 FNYEAQ. The V and J ends lost 4 bases and 8 bases respectively, with 11 bases between them. CDR3 length: 12 amino acids. CDR3 protein: CASSSPPGGYTF. DNA for the CDR3: TGTGCCAGCAGCTCCCCCCCCGGGGGCTACACCTTC.

This clonotype was counted a few times. The gene calls are TRBV20-1 and TRBJ1-6, with a possible D match to TRBD1 (6 bases). From germline, CDR1 is DFQATT and CDR2 SNEGSKA (reference sequence). CDR3 size: 14 residues. Trimming took 5 bases from V and 4 from J, leaving 12 bases between them. The CDR3 DNA reads TGCAGTGCTCTGGAGGGGGGTTATAATTCACCCCTCCACTTT. Translation: CSALEGGYNSPLHF.

This chain uses TRBV7-3 with TRBJ1-1, with D maybe TRBD1 (6 bases). V was shortened by 4 bases and J by 1 base, with 10 bases between the two germline ends. Germline CDR1 SGHTA, CDR2 FQGTGA. This CDR3 spans 14 amino acids. The CDR3 region has the DNA TGTGCCAGCAGCTCGGGACACGCGAACACTGAAGCTTTCTTT. This codes for CASSSGHANTEAFF.

This clonotype was picked up one time. The chain has TRBV6-2 or TRBV6-3 and TRBJ2-5, with TRBD2 matching over 9 bases. With 5 bases clipped from V and 8 bases from J, the junction kept 9 bases outside the gene matches. Germline-derived CDR1 and CDR2 are MNHEY and SVGEGT. CDR3 length equals 14 residues. CDR3 DNA: TGTGCCAGCAGTAATAGCGGGAGCGGAGAAACCCAGTACTTC. It encodes CASSNSGSGETQYF.

This clonotype was seen only a few times. V and J are TRBV7-9 and TRBJ2-7, with 10 bases matching TRBD2. The CDR3 totals 14 residues. Germline CDR1 is SEHNR and CDR2 is FQNEAQ (reference sequence). J was trimmed by 3 bases and V by 6 bases; bases with no gene match: 5. The CDR3 loop reads CASRLAGVNYEQYF. The CDR3 region has the DNA TGTGCCAGCAGGCTAGCGGGAGTGAACTACGAGCAGTACTTC.

The rearrangement uses TRBV7-8 and TRBJ1-1, with 8 positions matching TRBD1. Germline lookup yields CDR1 SGHVS and CDR2 FQNEAQ. V was pared by 2 bases and J by 0 bases, with 2 bases of the junction left unmatched. CDR3 size: 15 residues. The CDR3 loop reads CASSLTTGVNTEAFF. The DNA for the CDR3 is TGTGCCAGCAGCTTAACGACAGGGGTGAACACTGAAGCTTTCTTT.

This clonotype was seen a few times. The chain links TRBV7-8 to TRBJ2-5; 7 nucleotides match TRBD1. After removal of 4 bases from V and 4 bases from J, the junction contained 3 bases not matched to a gene. This CDR3 is built from 13 residues. Germline V lookup: CDR1 SGHVS, CDR2 FQNEAQ. The CDR3, as DNA: TGTGCCAGCAGCTCGAGGGGGCGAGAGACCCAGTACTTC. Protein: CASSSRGRETQYF.

The chain recombines TRBV5-4 with TRBJ1-2, with 8 bases matching TRBD1. J lost 8 bases, V lost 1 base, and 10 bases had no gene match. The CDR3 length is 15 residues. Germline V gives CDR1 SGHNT, CDR2 YYREEE (reference sequence). The chain's CDR3 is CASSLSGPRGQGYTF. In DNA form, the CDR3 reads TGTGCCAGCAGCTTGAGTGGTCCCAGGGGGCAGGGCTACACCTTC.

This clonotype came up a few times. The chain is built from TRBV11-2 and TRBJ1-4; D is perhaps TRBD1 (6 bases). V lost 5 bases and J 3 bases, leaving 13 bases between the germline ends. Germline lookup yields CDR1 SGHAT and CDR2 FQNNGV. The CDR3 sequence is 15 residues long. The CDR3 spells CASSQQGSANEKLFF. For the CDR3, the DNA is TGTGCCAGCAGCCAACAGGGCTCGGCTAATGAAAAACTGTTTTTT.

This clonotype was counted a few times. This chain uses TRBV24-1 with TRBJ2-1; 9 bases are a match to TRBD1. V lost 4 bases, J lost 6 bases, and 6 bases stayed unmatched. The CDR3 consists of 15 residues. Germline V lookup: CDR1 KGHDR, CDR2 SFDVKD. CDR3 sequence: CATSEAGTGFNEQFF. The CDR3 nucleotides are TGTGCCACCAGTGAGGCCGGGACAGGGTTCAATGAGCAGTTCTTC.

This clonotype was seen a handful of times. This sequence joins TRBV9 and TRBJ2-7; 9 nucleotides line up with TRBD1. This CDR3 comprises 14 residues. Germline loops: CDR1 SGDLS, CDR2 YYNGEE. V was clipped by 2 bases and J by 6 bases; unmatched bases: 6. The CDR3 DNA reads as TGTGCCAGCAGCGTCTCCGGGACAGGGTTCGAGCAGTACTTC. Its protein is CASSVSGTGFEQYF.

This clonotype was counted between two and nine times. V gene TRBV9 combines with J gene TRBJ2-2; 14 bases map to TRBD2. This CDR3 spans 19 amino acids. CDR1 is SGDLS and CDR2 is YYNGEE in the germline V gene. The J segment lost 4 bases and the V segment lost 4 bases, leaving 12 bases of the junction unmatched. The DNA of the CDR3 is TGTGCCAGCAGCCCTTCCGGGACTAGCGGGAGTAGGGGCACCGGGGAGCTGTTTTTT. This gives the protein CASSPSGTSGSRGTGELFF.